This T cell receptor beta chain stems from a study of blood T cell repertoires in COVID-19. Looking at the study overall: Some COVID-19 samples were acute and others convalescent; all came from the United States, Italy and Spain.

Participants, 18 to 89 years old, spanned 24 US areas. Membership in each cohort depended on participant-reported clinical history. Per the study methods: Estimated nucleated cell counts came from reference gene primer amplification. TCRdb keeps only in-frame clones here, not all; method: immunoSEQ multiplex PCR. For V, J and clone size, that table is used; D and trimming come from the DNA. The data contain roughly 310,000 clones, 70% to 90% of them singletons. CDR3 length: 15 residues. V shed 6 bases and J shed 4 bases, with 16 bases lying between them. Germline V gives CDR1 SGHTA, CDR2 FQGNSA. The sequencing input was PBMCs or T cells enriched from blood (not recorded which). This TCR was recovered from a woman aged 40 to 49 who had recovered from COVID-19. The chain uses TRBV7-2 and TRBJ1-3; no clear D gene. CDR3 in amino acids: CASRTDRLGGNTIYF. DNA for the CDR3: TGTGCCAGCAGAACAGACCGGCTTGGGGGAAACACCATATATTTT.